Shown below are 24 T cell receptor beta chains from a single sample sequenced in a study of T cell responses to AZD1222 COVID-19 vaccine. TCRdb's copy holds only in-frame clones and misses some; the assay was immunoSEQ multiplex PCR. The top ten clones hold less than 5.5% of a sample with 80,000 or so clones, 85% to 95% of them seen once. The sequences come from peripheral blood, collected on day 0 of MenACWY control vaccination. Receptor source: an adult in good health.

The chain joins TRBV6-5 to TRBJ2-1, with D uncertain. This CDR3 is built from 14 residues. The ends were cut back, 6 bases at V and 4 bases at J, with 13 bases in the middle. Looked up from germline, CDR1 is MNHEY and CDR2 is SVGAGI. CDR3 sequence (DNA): TGTGCCAGCAGCCGACGGAGAGGATACAATGAGCAGTTCTTC. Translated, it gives CASSRRRGYNEQFF.

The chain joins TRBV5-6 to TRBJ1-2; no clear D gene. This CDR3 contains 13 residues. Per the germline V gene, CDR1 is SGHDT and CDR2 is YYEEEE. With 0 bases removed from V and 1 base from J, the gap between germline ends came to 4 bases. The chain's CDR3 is CASSLAGNYGYTF. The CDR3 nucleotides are TGTGCCAGCAGCTTGGCTGGTAACTATGGCTACACCTTC.

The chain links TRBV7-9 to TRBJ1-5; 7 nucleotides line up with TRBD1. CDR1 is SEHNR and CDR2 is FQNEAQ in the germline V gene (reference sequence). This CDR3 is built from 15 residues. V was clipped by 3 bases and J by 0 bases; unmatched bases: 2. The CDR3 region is CASSLGQSSNQPQHF. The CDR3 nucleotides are TGTGCCAGCAGCTTGGGACAGAGTAGCAATCAGCCCCAGCATTTT.

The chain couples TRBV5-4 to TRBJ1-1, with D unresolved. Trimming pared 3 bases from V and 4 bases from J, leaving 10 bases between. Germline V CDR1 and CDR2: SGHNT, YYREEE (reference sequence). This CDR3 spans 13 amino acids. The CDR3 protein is CASSSKGGTEAFF. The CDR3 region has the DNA TGTGCCAGCAGCTCAAAGGGAGGCACTGAAGCTTTCTTT.

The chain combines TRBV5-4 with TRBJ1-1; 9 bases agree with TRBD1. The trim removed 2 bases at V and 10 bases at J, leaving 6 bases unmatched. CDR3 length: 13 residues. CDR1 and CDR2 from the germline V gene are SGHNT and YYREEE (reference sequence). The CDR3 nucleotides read TGTGCCAGCAGCTTTTACGGGACAGGGTCAGCTTTCTTT. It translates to CASSFYGTGSAFF.

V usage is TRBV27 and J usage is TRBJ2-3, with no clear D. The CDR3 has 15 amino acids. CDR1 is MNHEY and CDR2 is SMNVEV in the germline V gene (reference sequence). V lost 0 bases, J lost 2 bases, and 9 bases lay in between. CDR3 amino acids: CASSLSLVPTDTQYF. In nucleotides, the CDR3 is TGTGCCAGCAGTTTATCGTTGGTTCCCACAGATACGCAGTATTTT.

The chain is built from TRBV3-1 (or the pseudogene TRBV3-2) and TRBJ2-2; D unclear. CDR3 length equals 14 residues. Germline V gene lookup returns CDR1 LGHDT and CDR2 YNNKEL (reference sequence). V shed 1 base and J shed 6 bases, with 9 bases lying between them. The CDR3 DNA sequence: TGTGCCAGCAGCCAAGGGACCCGCGCCGGGGAGCTGTTTTTT. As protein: CASSQGTRAGELFF.

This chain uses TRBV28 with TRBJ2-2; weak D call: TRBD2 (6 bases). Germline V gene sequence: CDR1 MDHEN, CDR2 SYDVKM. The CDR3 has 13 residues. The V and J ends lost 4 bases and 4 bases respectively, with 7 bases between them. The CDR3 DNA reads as TGTGCCAGCAGTTCCGGGAGCACCGGGGAGCTGTTTTTT. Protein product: CASSSGSTGELFF. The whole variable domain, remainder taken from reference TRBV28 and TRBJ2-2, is DVKVTQSSRYLVKRTGEKVFLECVQDMDHENMFWYRQDPGLGLRLIYFSYDVKMKEKGDIPEGYSVSREKKERFSLILESASTNQTSMYLCASSSGSTGELFFGEGSRLTVL.

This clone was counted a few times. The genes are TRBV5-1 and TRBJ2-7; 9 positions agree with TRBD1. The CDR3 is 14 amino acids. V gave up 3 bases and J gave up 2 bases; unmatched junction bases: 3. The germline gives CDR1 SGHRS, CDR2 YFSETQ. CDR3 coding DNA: TGCGCCAGCAGCTCCGGGACAGGGCCCTACGAGCAGTACTTC. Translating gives CASSSGTGPYEQYF.

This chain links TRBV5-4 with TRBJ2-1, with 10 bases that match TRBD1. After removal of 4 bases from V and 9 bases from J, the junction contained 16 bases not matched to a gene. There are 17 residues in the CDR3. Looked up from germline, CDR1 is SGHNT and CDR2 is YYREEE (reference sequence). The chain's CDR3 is CASSTWTGGKGLGEQFF. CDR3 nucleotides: TGTGCCAGCAGCACTTGGACAGGGGGAAAGGGTTTGGGTGAGCAGTTCTTC.

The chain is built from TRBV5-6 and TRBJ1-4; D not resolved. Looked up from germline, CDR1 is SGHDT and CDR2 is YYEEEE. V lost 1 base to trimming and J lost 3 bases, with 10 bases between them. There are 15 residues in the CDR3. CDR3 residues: CASSLFGVPNEKLFF. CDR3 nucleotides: TGTGCCAGCAGCTTGTTCGGGGTTCCTAATGAAAAACTGTTTTTT.

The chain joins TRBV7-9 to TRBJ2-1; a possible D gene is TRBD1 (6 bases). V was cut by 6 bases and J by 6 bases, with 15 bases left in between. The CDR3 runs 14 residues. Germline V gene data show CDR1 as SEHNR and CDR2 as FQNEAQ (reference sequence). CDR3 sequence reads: CASRPQGGTNEQFF. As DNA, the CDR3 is TGTGCCAGCAGACCGCAAGGGGGAACCAATGAGCAGTTCTTC.

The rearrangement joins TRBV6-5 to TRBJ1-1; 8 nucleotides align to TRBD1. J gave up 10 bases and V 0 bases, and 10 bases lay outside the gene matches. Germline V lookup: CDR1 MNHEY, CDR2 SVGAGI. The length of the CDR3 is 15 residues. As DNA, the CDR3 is TGTGCCAGCAGTTACTCGGGGGCTTTTGGACAGGGAGCTTTCTTT. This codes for CASSYSGAFGQGAFF.

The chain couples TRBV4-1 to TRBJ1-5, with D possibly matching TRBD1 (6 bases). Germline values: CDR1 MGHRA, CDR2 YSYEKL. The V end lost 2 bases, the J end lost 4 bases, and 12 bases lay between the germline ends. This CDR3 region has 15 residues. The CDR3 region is CASSQNRVRNQPQHF. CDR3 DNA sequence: TGCGCCAGCAGCCAAAACAGGGTGCGTAATCAGCCCCAGCATTTT.

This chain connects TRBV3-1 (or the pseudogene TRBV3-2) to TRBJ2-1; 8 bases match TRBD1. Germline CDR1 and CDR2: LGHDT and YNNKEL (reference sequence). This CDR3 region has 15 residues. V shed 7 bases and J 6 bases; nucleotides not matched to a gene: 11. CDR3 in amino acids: CASTQAGGVRNEQFF. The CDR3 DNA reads TGTGCCAGCACCCAGGCAGGGGGCGTCCGCAATGAGCAGTTCTTC.

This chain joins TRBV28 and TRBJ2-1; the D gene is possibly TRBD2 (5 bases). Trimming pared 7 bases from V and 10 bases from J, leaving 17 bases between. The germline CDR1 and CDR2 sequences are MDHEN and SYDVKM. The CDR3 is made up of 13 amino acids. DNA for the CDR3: TGTGCCAGCACCAAGGTGACTACGGACGAGCAGTTCTTC. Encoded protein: CASTKVTTDEQFF. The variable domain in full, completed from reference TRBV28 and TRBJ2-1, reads DVKVTQSSRYLVKRTGEKVFLECVQDMDHENMFWYRQDPGLGLRLIYFSYDVKMKEKGDIPEGYSVSREKKERFSLILESASTNQTSMYLCASTKVTTDEQFFGPGTRLTVL.

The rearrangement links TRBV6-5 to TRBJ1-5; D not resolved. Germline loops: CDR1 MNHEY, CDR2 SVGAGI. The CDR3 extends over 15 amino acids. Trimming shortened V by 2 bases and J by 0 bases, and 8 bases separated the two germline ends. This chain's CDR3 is CASSYGVNSNQPQHF. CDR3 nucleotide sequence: TGTGCCAGCAGTTACGGCGTAAATAGCAATCAGCCCCAGCATTTT.

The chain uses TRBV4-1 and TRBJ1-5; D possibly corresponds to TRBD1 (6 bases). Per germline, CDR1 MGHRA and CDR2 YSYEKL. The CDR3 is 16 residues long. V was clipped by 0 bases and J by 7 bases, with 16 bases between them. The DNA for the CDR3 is TGCGCCAGCAGCCAAGAAGGAGGGGGTTACGGGCAGCCCCAGCATTTT. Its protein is CASSQEGGGYGQPQHF.

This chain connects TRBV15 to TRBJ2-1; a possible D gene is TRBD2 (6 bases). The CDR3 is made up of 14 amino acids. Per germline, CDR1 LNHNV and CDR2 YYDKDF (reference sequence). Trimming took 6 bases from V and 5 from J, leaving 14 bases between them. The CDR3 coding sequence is TGTGCCACCAGACCGGGACTTGCGAACAATGAGCAGTTCTTC. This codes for CATRPGLANNEQFF.

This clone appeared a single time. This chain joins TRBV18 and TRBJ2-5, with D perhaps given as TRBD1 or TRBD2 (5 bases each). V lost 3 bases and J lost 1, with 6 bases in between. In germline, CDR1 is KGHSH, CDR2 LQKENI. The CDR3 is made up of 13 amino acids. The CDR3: CASSPGTQETQYF. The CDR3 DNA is TGTGCCAGCTCACCCGGGACCCAAGAGACCCAGTACTTC.

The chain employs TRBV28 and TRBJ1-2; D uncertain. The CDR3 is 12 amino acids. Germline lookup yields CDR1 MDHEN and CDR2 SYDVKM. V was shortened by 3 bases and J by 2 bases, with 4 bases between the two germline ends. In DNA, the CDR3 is TGTGCCAGCAGTTTGCAGAACTATGGCTACACCTTC. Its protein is CASSLQNYGYTF.

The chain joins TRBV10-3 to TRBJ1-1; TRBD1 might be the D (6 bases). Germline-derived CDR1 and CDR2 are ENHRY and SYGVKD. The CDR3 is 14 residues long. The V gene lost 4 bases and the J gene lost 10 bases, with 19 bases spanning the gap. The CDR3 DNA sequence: TGTGCCATCAGTGCGACCCGGGGGGAGGGGGGAGCTTTCTTT. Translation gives CAISATRGEGGAFF.

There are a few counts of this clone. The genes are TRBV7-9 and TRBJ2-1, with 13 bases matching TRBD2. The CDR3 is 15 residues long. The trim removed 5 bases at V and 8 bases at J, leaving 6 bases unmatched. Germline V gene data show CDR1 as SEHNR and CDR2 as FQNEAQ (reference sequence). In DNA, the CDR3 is TGTGCCAGCAGCCCCCCCGGACTAGCGGGAGATGAGCAGTTCTTC. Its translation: CASSPPGLAGDEQFF.

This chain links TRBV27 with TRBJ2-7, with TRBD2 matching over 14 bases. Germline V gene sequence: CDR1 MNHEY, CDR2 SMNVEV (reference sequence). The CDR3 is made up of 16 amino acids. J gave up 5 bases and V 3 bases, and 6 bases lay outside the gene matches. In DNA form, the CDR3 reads TGTGCCAGCAGTTTGTTGACTAGCGGGAGGGTTAACGAGCAGTACTTC. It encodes CASSLLTSGRVNEQYF.